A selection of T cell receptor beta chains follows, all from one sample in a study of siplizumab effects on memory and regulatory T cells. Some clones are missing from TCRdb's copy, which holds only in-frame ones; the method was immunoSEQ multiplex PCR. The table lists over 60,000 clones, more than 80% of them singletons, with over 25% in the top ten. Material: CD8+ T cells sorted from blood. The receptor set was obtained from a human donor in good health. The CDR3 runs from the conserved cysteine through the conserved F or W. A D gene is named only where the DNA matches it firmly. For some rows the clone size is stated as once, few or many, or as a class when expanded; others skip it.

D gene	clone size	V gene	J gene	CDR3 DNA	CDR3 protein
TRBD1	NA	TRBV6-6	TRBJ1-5	TGTGCCACCTCGACAGGGGGCAATCAGCCCCAGCATTTT	CATSTGGNQPQHF
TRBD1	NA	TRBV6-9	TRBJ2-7	TGTGCCAGCAAGATACGGGACAGGGTCAGCGAGCAGTACTTC	CASKIRDRVSEQYF
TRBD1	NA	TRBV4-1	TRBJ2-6	TGCGCCAGCAGCGGGACAGGGCTCCCTGGGGCCAACGTCCTGACTTTC	CASSGTGLPGANVLTF
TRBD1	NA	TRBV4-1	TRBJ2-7	TGCGCCAGCAGCCAAGTAGAGACAGGGGGACCCGAGCAGTACTTC	CASSQVETGGPEQYF
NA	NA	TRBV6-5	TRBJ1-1	TGTGCCAGCAGCCTAGGGTGGAACACTGAAGCTTTCTTT	CASSLGWNTEAFF
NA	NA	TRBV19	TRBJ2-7	TGTGCCAGTAGTATAACTGGGTCCACCTCCTACGAGCAGTACTTC	CASSITGSTSYEQYF
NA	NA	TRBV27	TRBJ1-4	TGTGCCAGCAGGTCGGGGGGTCCTCTTTCAACTAATGAAAAACTGTTTTTT	CASRSGGPLSTNEKLFF
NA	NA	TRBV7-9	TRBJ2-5	TGTGCCAGCAGCATCCGGGACGGAAAAGAGACCCAGTACTTC	CASSIRDGKETQYF
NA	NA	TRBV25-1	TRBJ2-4	TGTGCCAGCAGTTCCGGGTCGAAAAACATTCAGTACTTC	CASSSGSKNIQYF
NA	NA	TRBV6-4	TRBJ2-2	TGTGCCAGCTCGAGACTAGGCGGCGTCACCGGGGAGCTGTTTTTT	CASSRLGGVTGELFF
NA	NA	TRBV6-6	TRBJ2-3	TGTGCCAGCAGTCCCAGGCCCTTCCCCTCAGATACGCAGTATTTT	CASSPRPFPSDTQYF
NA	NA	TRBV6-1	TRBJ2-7	TGTGCCAGCAGTGTTGACTTCTACGAGCAGTACTTC	CASSVDFYEQYF
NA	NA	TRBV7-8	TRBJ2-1	TGTGCCAGCACCTTTAGGCTAGAGGGGGGCAATGAGCAGTTCTTC	CASTFRLEGGNEQFF
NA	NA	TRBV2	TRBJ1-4	TGTGCCAGTCTCACGGGACGCATGCCCAATGAAAAACTGTTTTTT	CASLTGRMPNEKLFF
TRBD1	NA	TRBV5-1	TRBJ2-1	TGCGCCAGCAGCTTGGTGGGACAGGGAGTAAGAGACAATGAGCAGTTCTTC	CASSLVGQGVRDNEQFF
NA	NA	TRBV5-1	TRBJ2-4	TGCGCCAGCAGCTTGGTAGGAGGGCGTCAGGACATTCAGTACTTC	CASSLVGGRQDIQYF
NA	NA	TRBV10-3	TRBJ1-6	TGTGCCATCAGGGACGGGTCAGGTAATTCACCCCTCCACTTT	CAIRDGSGNSPLHF
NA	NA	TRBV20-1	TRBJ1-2	TGCAGTCCAAGGGGGATGGATGGCTACACCTTC	CSPRGMDGYTF
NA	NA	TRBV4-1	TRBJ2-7	TGCGCCAGCAGCCAAGACCATAGCGTCTACGAGCAGTACTTC	CASSQDHSVYEQYF
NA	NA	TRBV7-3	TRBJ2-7	TGTGCCAGCAGCTTAATGGGTAGCTCCTACGAGCAGTACTTC	CASSLMGSSYEQYF
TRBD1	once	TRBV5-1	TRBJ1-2	TGCGCCAGCAGCTTACCCCGGGACAGGATTGACTATGGCTACACCTTC	CASSLPRDRIDYGYTF
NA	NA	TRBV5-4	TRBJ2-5	TGTGCCAGCAGCTTGTATGGTAGCGGTATCCAAGAGACCCAGTACTTC	CASSLYGSGIQETQYF
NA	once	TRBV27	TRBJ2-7	TGTGCCAGCAGTTTATGGGCAGGGGTTACGGGGGAGCAGTACTTC	CASSLWAGVTGEQYF
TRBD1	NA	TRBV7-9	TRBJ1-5	TGTGCCAGCAGCCCCTGCCGGGACAGGGGTGATCAGCCCCAGCATTTT	CASSPCRDRGDQPQHF
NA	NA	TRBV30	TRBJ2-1	TGTGCCTGGAGTGTAGGGGCTGGCCCCAATGAGCAGTTCTTC	CAWSVGAGPNEQFF
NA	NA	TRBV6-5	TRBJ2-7	TGTGCCAGCAAAGAAGGGGTCGACTACGAGCAGTACTTC	CASKEGVDYEQYF
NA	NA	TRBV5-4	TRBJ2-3	TGTGCCAGCAGCTTGGTCGGGGGGCCAGATACGCAGTATTTT	CASSLVGGPDTQYF
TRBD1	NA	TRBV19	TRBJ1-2	TGTGCCAGTATCGCAATTCCGGGACAGGGGGCCCATGGCTACACCTTC	CASIAIPGQGAHGYTF
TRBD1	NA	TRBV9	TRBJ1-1	TGTGCCAGCAGCGTAGGCGACAGGGTGAACACTGAAGCTTTCTTT	CASSVGDRVNTEAFF
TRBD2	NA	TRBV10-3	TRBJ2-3	TGTGCCATCAGTGGTTATAGCGGGGGGGTCACAGATACGCAGTATTTT	CAISGYSGGVTDTQYF
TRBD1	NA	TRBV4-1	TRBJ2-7	TGCGCCAGCAGCCAAGCCCCGGGACAGACCTACGAGCAGTACTTC	CASSQAPGQTYEQYF
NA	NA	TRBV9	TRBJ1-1	TGTGCCAGCAGCGTATTTGACTCACCGAACACTGAAGCTTTCTTT	CASSVFDSPNTEAFF
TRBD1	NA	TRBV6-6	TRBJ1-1	TGTGCCAGCAGCCCAGACAGGGGGTACACTGAAGCTTTCTTT	CASSPDRGYTEAFF
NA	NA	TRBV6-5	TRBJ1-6	TGTGCCAGCAGTACCCGCGTGGATTCACCCCTCCACTTT	CASSTRVDSPLHF
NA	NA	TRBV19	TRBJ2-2	TGTGCCAGTGAGTGGCGGAGTTCGGACACCGGGGAGCTGTTTTTT	CASEWRSSDTGELFF
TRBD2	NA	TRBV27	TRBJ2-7	TGTGCCAGCAGTTTTTCCAGCGGGAGCTACGAGCAGTACTTC	CASSFSSGSYEQYF
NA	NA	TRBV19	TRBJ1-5	TGTGCCAGCCTGGAGGGACTGATGATCGGGCCCCAGCATTTT	CASLEGLMIGPQHF
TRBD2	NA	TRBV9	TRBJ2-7	TGTGCCAGCAGCCCCGGGGGGTATTTGTACGAGCAGTACTTC	CASSPGGYLYEQYF
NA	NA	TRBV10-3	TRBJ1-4	TGTGCCATCAGTGAGAACAATCTAGGGGAGTCAACTAATGAAAAACTGTTTTTT	CAISENNLGESTNEKLFF
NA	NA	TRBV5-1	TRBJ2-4	TGCGCCAGCAGCTCTACAGGGACGGGACTATACATTCAGTACTTC	CASSSTGTGLYIQYF
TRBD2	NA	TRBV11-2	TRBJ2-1	TGTGCCAGCAGCTTAGATTTAGGCAGCGGGGGTCTTTACAATGAGCAGTTCTTC	CASSLDLGSGGLYNEQFF
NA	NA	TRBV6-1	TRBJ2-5	TGTGCCAGCATCCCCCTTTGGGGTCAGTGGGAGACCCAGTACTTC	CASIPLWGQWETQYF
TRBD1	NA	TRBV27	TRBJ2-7	TGTGCCAGCAGTTTATCAGGGGGCGTCGAGCAGTACTTC	CASSLSGGVEQYF
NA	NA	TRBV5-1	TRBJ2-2	TGCGCCAGCAGCCTCCTCACGTTGAACGGGGGCCCCGGGGAGCTGTTTTTT	CASSLLTLNGGPGELFF
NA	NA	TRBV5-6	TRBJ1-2	TGTGCCAGCAGCGGTGGGGTCCTACAGATAAAACCTATCTATGGCTACACCTTC	CASSGGVLQIKPIYGYTF
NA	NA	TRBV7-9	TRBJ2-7	TGTGCCAGCACCCCGTTAGGACAGTCGGGTTACGAGCAGTACTTC	CASTPLGQSGYEQYF
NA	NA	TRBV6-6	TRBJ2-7	TGTGCCAGCAGTTACACTTCCTACGAGCAGTACTTC	CASSYTSYEQYF
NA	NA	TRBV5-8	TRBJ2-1	TGTGCCAGCAGCTTGGTGTCTGGCAGATTCTCCTACAATGAGCAGTTCTTC	CASSLVSGRFSYNEQFF
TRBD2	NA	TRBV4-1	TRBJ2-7	TGCGCCAGCAGCCAACTAGCGGGGGTTACGAACGAGCAGTACTTC	CASSQLAGVTNEQYF
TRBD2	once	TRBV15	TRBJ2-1	TGTGCCACCAGCAGAAGCGGGGGGTCCTACAATGAGCAGTTCTTC	CATSRSGGSYNEQFF